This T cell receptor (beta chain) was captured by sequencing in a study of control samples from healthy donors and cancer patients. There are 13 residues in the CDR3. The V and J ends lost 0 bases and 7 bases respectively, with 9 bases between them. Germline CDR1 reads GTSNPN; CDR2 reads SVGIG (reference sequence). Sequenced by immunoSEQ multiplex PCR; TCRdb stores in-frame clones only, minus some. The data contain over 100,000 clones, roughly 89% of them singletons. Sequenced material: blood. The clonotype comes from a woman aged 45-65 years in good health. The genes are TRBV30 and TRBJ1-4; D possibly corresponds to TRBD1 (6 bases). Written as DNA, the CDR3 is TGTGCCTGGAGTGTTTGGGGGCGTGAAAAACTGTTTTTT. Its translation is CAWSVWGREKLFF.